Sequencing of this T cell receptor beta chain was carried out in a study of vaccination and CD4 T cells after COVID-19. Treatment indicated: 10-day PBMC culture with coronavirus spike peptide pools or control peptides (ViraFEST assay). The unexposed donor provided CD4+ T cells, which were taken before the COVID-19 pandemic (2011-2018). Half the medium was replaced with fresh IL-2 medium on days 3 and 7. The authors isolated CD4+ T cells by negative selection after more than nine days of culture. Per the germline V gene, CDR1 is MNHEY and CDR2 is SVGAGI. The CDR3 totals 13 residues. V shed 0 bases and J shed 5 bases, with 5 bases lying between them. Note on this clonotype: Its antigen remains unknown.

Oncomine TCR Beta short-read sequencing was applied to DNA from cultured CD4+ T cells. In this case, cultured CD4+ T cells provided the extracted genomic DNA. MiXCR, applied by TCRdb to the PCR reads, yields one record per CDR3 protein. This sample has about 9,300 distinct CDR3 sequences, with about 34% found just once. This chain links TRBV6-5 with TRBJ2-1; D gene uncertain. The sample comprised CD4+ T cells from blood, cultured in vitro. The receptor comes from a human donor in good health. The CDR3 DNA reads TGTGCCAGCAGTTACTCCACACACAATGAGCAGTTCTTC. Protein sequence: CASSYSTHNEQFF.